These 17 T cell receptor beta chains were sequenced from one sample in a study of T cells in Graves' hyperthyroidism and ophthalmopathy. RNA transcripts yielded amplified TCR beta CDR3 regions. A first-round RT-PCR of the TCR CDR3 used the HTBI primer set. TCRdb reanalysed the multiplex PCR reads using MiXCR and keeps one entry per CDR3 protein. The sample yields about 620,000 distinct CDR3 sequences, 15% to 20% seen once. Sequenced: blood. These receptors all stem from a woman under 40 with Graves' hyperthyroidism.

CDR3 in amino acids: CASSLWTGDRTSGRDTQYF. The CDR3 DNA follows: TGTGCCAGCAGTTTATGGACAGGGGATCGGACTAGCGGGAGAGATACGCAGTATTTT. The gene calls are TRBV28 and TRBJ2-3; 13 bases agree with TRBD2. The CDR3 length is 19 residues. Germline loops: CDR1 MDHEN, CDR2 SYDVKM. The J segment lost 5 bases and the V segment lost 0 bases, leaving 11 bases of the junction unmatched.

This chain joins TRBV14 and TRBJ1-2, with D maybe TRBD1 (5 bases). Per the germline V gene, CDR1 is SGHDN and CDR2 is FVKESK. The CDR3 covers 13 residues. The V end lost 1 base, the J end lost 7 bases, and 10 bases lay between the germline ends. The CDR3 region is CASSQAGSGGYTF. CDR3 bases: TGTGCCAGCAGCCAAGCAGGGTCGGGTGGCTACACCTTC.

This clonotype has at least ten counts. The genes are TRBV6-1 and TRBJ1-5, with D unresolved. Trimming pared 6 bases from V and 5 bases from J, leaving 17 bases between. CDR3 size: 15 residues. Germline V gene sequence: CDR1 MNHNS, CDR2 SASEGT. As DNA, the CDR3 is TGTGCCAGCAGCCAGAGCGATATGGGCCATCAGCCCCAGCATTTT. Protein: CASSQSDMGHQPQHF.

At least ten counts were recorded for this clonotype. The chain carries TRBV12-3 or TRBV12-4 and TRBJ1-1; no firm D call. V was cut by 2 bases and J by 5 bases, with 12 bases left in between. The CDR3 extends over 14 amino acids. The CDR3 here is CASSLRAGKTEAFF. CDR3 nucleotides: TGTGCCAGCAGTTTAAGGGCAGGAAAAACTGAAGCTTTCTTT.

The V gene is TRBV6-2 or TRBV6-3, the J gene TRBJ2-2, with D perhaps matching TRBD2 (5 bases). V was shortened by 2 bases and J by 4 bases, with 11 bases between the two germline ends. This CDR3 has 15 amino acids. Germline V gives CDR1 MNHEY, CDR2 SVGEGT. The CDR3 DNA is TGTGCCAGCAGTTACGGCGGAGGCCCCACCGGGGAGCTGTTTTTT. It codes for CASSYGGGPTGELFF.

This clonotype was recorded at least ten times. The chain recombines TRBV19 with TRBJ1-2; no reliable D call. The CDR3 has 14 amino acids. Trimming pared 7 bases from V and 2 bases from J, leaving 14 bases between. Germline V gene lookup returns CDR1 LNHDA and CDR2 SQIVND (reference sequence). This CDR3 reads CASTSPGGNYGYTF. CDR3 DNA sequence: TGTGCCAGTACATCACCTGGCGGAAACTATGGCTACACCTTC.

This clonotype was recorded once. The chain recombines TRBV2 with TRBJ2-6; perhaps TRBD1 as D (6 bases). The ends were cut back, 6 bases at V and 0 bases at J, with 12 bases in the middle. This CDR3 has 16 residues. Germline V gene sequence: CDR1 SNHLY, CDR2 FYNNEI. In nucleotides, the CDR3 is TGTGCCAGCAGGACATGGACAGCCTCTGGGGCCAACGTCCTGACTTTC. Translated: CASRTWTASGANVLTF.

This rearrangement joins TRBV4-2 to TRBJ2-2; D is ambiguous. V lost 1 base and J lost 6, with 15 bases in between. Germline V gene sequence: CDR1 LGHNA, CDR2 YNFKEQ. The CDR3 runs 16 residues. CDR3 in amino acids: CASSQGYGEGSGELFF. DNA of the CDR3: TGTGCCAGCAGCCAAGGTTATGGGGAAGGGTCCGGGGAGCTGTTTTTT.

This clonotype showed up just a few times. V gene TRBV19 combines with J gene TRBJ1-5; D is undetermined. CDR1 is LNHDA, CDR2 SQIVND, per germline (reference sequence). V lost 7 bases, J lost 0 bases, and 1 base lay in between. CDR3 length: 11 amino acids. In DNA, the CDR3 is TGTGCCAGTAATAGCAATCAGCCCCAGCATTTT. The encoded protein is CASNSNQPQHF. The variable domain in full, completed from reference TRBV19 and TRBJ1-5, reads DGGITQSPKYLFRKEGQNVTLSCEQNLNHDAMYWYRQDPGQGLRLIYYSQIVNDFQKGDIAEGYSVSREKKESFPLTVTSAQKNPTAFYLCASNSNQPQHFGDGTRLSIL.

V gene TRBV5-6 combines with J gene TRBJ2-1; the D is unclear. The CDR3 runs 14 residues. Germline CDR1 SGHDT, CDR2 YYEEEE. Trimming shortened V by 1 base and J by 3 bases, and 8 bases separated the two germline ends. For the CDR3, the DNA is TGTGCCAGCAGCTTGCAGGTGCTCTACAATGAGCAGTTCTTC. This codes for CASSLQVLYNEQFF.

This clonotype came up many times. The chain has TRBV5-1 and TRBJ2-3, with TRBD1 as a possible D gene (6 bases). V shed 4 bases and J shed 2 bases, with 11 bases lying between them. Germline CDR1 is SGHRS and CDR2 is YFSETQ. CDR3 size: 14 residues. The CDR3 bases are TGCGCCAGCAGCACGGGACATCTCACAGATACGCAGTATTTT. This translates into CASSTGHLTDTQYF.

This clonotype has just a few counts. The chain uses TRBV27 and TRBJ1-6; D gene ambiguous. V dropped 2 bases and J dropped 10 bases, with 21 bases sitting between them. Germline loops: CDR1 MNHEY, CDR2 SMNVEV (reference sequence). This CDR3 region has 17 residues. The CDR3 here is CASSLGRPRQYPSPLHF. The DNA of the CDR3 is TGTGCCAGCAGTTTAGGTCGTCCGAGACAATATCCCTCACCCCTCCACTTT.

The table lists this clonotype with a few counts. CDR3 residues: CSVARTGSYNEQFF. The CDR3 DNA reads TGCAGCGTTGCTCGGACAGGCTCCTACAATGAGCAGTTCTTC. V usage is TRBV29-1 and J usage is TRBJ2-1, with 7 bases fitting TRBD1. The CDR3 extends over 14 amino acids. The germline gives CDR1 SQVTM, CDR2 ANQGSEA. V shed 4 bases and J 0 bases; nucleotides not matched to a gene: 3.

Ten or more counts support this clonotype. The CDR3 spells CASSLEGLAFSYEQYF. The CDR3, as DNA: TGTGCCAGCAGCTTAGAAGGACTAGCCTTCTCCTACGAGCAGTACTTC. This sequence joins TRBV11-2 and TRBJ2-7; TRBD2 aligns across 8 bases. Trimming cost V 0 bases and J 0 bases; bases outside gene matches: 4. Germline CDR1 SGHAT, CDR2 FQNNGV. The CDR3 length is 16 residues.

The CDR3, as DNA: TGTGCCAGCAGTTCAAATCGCAGGACACTAGCGGGAGGGCCCAATACCTACGAGCAGTTCTTC. It is translated as CASSSNRRTLAGGPNTYEQFF. The chain combines TRBV6-9 with TRBJ2-1, with 13 positions matching TRBD2. Germline V gene lookup returns CDR1 MNHGY and CDR2 SVAAGI. This CDR3 has 21 residues. Trimming at V came to 4 bases and at J to 10 bases, leaving 25 bases not matched to a gene.

This clonotype turned up a few times. The V and J genes are TRBV20-1 and TRBJ2-3, with D possibly matching TRBD1 (5 bases). CDR1 is DFQATT, CDR2 SNEGSKA, per germline (reference sequence). V was pared by 3 bases and J by 2 bases, with 6 bases between. This CDR3 is built from 12 residues. Here the CDR3 DNA reads TGCAGTGCTAGGGGGCACACAGATACGCAGTATTTT. Protein product: CSARGHTDTQYF.

The chain combines TRBV14 with TRBJ1-3, with D unresolved. The CDR3 is 14 amino acids. V lost 4 bases and J 4 bases, leaving 11 bases between the germline ends. Germline CDR1 and CDR2: SGHDN and FVKESK. The CDR3 protein is CASSLFDTGNTIYF. CDR3 sequence (DNA): TGTGCCAGCAGCCTCTTCGACACCGGAAACACCATATATTTT.